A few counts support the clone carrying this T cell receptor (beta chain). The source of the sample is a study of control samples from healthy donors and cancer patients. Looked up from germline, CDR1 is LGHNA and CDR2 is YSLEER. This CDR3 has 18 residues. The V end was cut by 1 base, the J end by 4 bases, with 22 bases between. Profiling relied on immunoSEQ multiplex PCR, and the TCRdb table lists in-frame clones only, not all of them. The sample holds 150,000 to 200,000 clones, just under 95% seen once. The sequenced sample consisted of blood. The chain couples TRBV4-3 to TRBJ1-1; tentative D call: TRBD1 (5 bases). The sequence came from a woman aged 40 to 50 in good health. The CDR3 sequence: CASSQVPFRGGDGTEAFF. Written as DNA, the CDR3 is TGCGCCAGCAGCCAAGTCCCTTTCCGGGGAGGGGACGGCACTGAAGCTTTCTTT.